This T cell receptor (beta chain) originates from a study of technical replicates of blood from a few donors. This table comes from immunoSEQ multiplex PCR, and its TCRdb copy is limited to in-frame clones, with some not included. The table includes tens of thousands of clones, 93% detected once. V lost 5 bases to trimming and J lost 3 bases; unmatched junction nucleotides: 4. This CDR3 contains 14 residues. CDR1 and CDR2 (germline): MNHEY, SMNVEV (reference sequence). The specimen was T cells isolated from PBMCs. The chain recombines TRBV27 with TRBJ1-5; TRBD1 matches at 7 bases. This sequence was found in a human donor in good health. CDR3 DNA sequence: TGTGCCAGCAGTCCCGGACAGGACAATCAGCCCCAGCATTTT. Residues: CASSPGQDNQPQHF.